This T cell receptor (beta chain) was obtained from a study of blood T cells in healthy people across ages. Comment on this clonotype: At one end, the junction sequence differs from germline, possibly due to a read error.

Combining a sample-barcoded 5' primer with a J-beta primer mix, a second PCR ran for roughly 7 to 11 cycles. MiXCR, applied by TCRdb to the 5' RACE reads, yields one record per CDR3 protein. The table includes 910,000 or so distinct CDR3 sequences, roughly 50% detected once. The receptor comes from a woman aged 55-70 years in good health. The specimen was blood.

CDR3 DNA: TGTGCCAGCAGTGAAACGTGGGGCTCCTGCGAGCAGTACTTC. Its translation is CASSETWGSCEQYF. The rearrangement links TRBV6-4 to TRBJ2-7; perhaps TRBD1 as D (5 bases). The CDR3 length is 14 residues. Germline CDR1 and CDR2: MRHNA and SNTAGT.